This T cell receptor (beta chain) was identified in a study of shared clonotypes between healthy human individuals. In the study overall: Donors had three CD4 naive, three CD4 memory, two CD8 naive and one CD8 memory plate apiece.

The length of the CDR3 is 15 residues. CDR1 is LNHDA, CDR2 SQIVND, per germline (reference sequence). Deletions cut 9 bases from V and 6 bases from J, with 21 bases between. In the original workflow: From ImmunoSEQ came sequences covering only the junction and carrying no quality scores, so filtering differed. The method was immunoSEQ multiplex PCR; TCRdb's version includes in-frame clones alone and lacks a portion of them. The V and J calls and the clone size are those of that table, but D and trimming were determined from the DNA. The top ten hold about 0.41% of the sample, which has 2 million to 2.5 million clones, just under 95% seen once.

Sequenced: naive CD4+ T cells from PBMCs. The subset: CD45RA+ positively selected. The chain links TRBV19 to TRBJ2-1, with D maybe TRBD2 (6 bases). This receptor was obtained from a man between 18 and 35 years old in good health. Some clones in this sample may be carry-over from other donors' samples. The CDR3: CASRPLFAGRNEQFF. DNA for the CDR3: TGTGCCAGCAGGCCACTGTTTGCGGGACGCAATGAGCAGTTCTTC.